This is a list of T cell receptor beta chains from one sample in a study of human T cells and chemical hapten exposure. MiXCR, run by TCRdb on the RACE reads, gives a single entry per CDR3 protein. The top ten clones hold just over 2.5% of a sample with roughly 380,000 distinct CDR3 sequences, 4.5% to 6% of them seen once. The sequencing used whole blood, collected in connection with sensitization to the hapten diphenylcyclopropenone (DPC). Every receptor here comes from a woman between 50 and 59 years old with alopecia areata. Some clones in this sample may be carry-over from other donors' samples. Each CDR3 is given with its conserved first and last residue. A D gene is named only where the DNA matches it firmly. Clone sizes are given selectively: once, few, many, or a class where the clone is expanded.

-	TRBV5-6	TRBJ1-2	few	CASSWPGRTGYGYTF	TGTGCCAGCAGCTGGCCGGGACGGACGGGCTATGGCTACACCTTC
-	TRBV6-4	TRBJ2-1	many	CASRRTDSYNEQFF	TGTGCCAGCAGGCGGACAGACTCCTACAATGAGCAGTTCTTC
TRBD2	TRBV7-9	TRBJ2-3	many	CASSLDSGGPFIGTDTQYF	TGTGCCAGCAGCTTAGATTCGGGAGGGCCCTTCATCGGCACAGATACGCAGTATTTT
TRBD1	TRBV13	TRBJ1-6	many	CASSPRQGLNSPLHF	TGTGCCAGCAGCCCGCGACAGGGTCTTAATTCACCCCTCCACTTT
TRBD1	TRBV7-2	TRBJ1-1	many	CASRGQHTEAFF	TGTGCCAGCAGGGGACAGCACACTGAAGCTTTCTTT
-	TRBV4-2	TRBJ1-1	many	CASSQVRAAEAFF	TGTGCCAGCAGCCAAGTAAGGGCCGCTGAAGCTTTCTTT
-	TRBV2	TRBJ2-3	many	CASSEPAGSTDTQYF	TGTGCCAGCAGTGAACCGGCGGGTAGCACAGATACGCAGTATTTT
TRBD1	TRBV18	TRBJ2-1	many	CASSPRTGLGNEQFF	TGTGCCAGCTCACCACGGACAGGGCTGGGCAATGAGCAGTTCTTC
-	TRBV20-1	TRBJ2-3	many	CSARGPPSTDTQYF	TGCAGTGCTAGAGGGCCCCCAAGCACAGATACGCAGTATTTT
-	TRBV20-1	TRBJ2-2	few	CSAPSTGELFF	TGCAGTGCTCCTTCCACCGGGGAGCTGTTTTTT
-	TRBV5-1	TRBJ1-1	many	CASRDNTEAFF	TGCGCCAGCAGGGATAACACTGAAGCTTTCTTT
-	TRBV12-1	TRBJ2-3	few	CASSPPGPRGDTQYF	TGTGCCAGCAGCCCACCGGGACCCCGTGGAGATACGCAGTATTTT
TRBD1	TRBV2	TRBJ1-3	many	CASSLGTGSGNTIYF	TGTGCCAGCAGTCTAGGGACAGGCTCTGGAAACACCATATATTTT
-	TRBV6-2/TRBV6-3	TRBJ2-1	few	CASSYSGTSYNEQFF	TGTGCCAGCAGTTACTCAGGGACTTCCTACAATGAGCAGTTCTTC
-	TRBV6-2/TRBV6-3	TRBJ1-1	many	CASLYAGRNTEAFF	TGTGCCAGCCTATATGCGGGACGGAACACTGAAGCTTTCTTT
-	TRBV4-3	TRBJ1-2	-	CASSPTGVVGYTF	TGCGCCAGCAGCCCCACCGGGGTTGTCGGCTACACCTTC
-	TRBV6-2/TRBV6-3	TRBJ1-2	many	CASSSRRDINYGYTF	TGTGCCAGCAGTTCGCGCCGGGACATCAACTATGGCTACACCTTC
-	TRBV7-9	TRBJ2-7	many	CASSWDLPYEQYF	TGTGCCAGCAGCTGGGACCTTCCCTACGAGCAGTACTTC
TRBD2	TRBV24-1	TRBJ2-1	many	CATSDPTSGPYNEQFF	TGTGCCACCAGTGATCCGACTAGCGGACCCTACAATGAGCAGTTCTTC
TRBD1	TRBV27	TRBJ1-2	few	CASSSRQGSYGYTF	TGTGCCAGCAGTTCGAGACAGGGGAGCTATGGCTACACCTTC
-	TRBV5-1	TRBJ1-2	many	CASSLVAAHYGYTF	TGCGCCAGCAGCTTGGTCGCAGCCCACTATGGCTACACCTTC
-	TRBV27	TRBJ2-7	many	CASRGAGYEQYF	TGTGCCAGCCGAGGGGCGGGCTACGAGCAGTACTTC
-	TRBV18	TRBJ2-7	many	CASSPGFYEQYF	TGTGCCAGCTCACCAGGATTTTACGAGCAGTACTTC
TRBD1	TRBV6-2/TRBV6-3	TRBJ1-5	many	CASSSGQGVGGNQPQHF	TGTGCCAGCAGTTCGGGACAGGGGGTAGGAGGCAATCAGCCCCAGCATTTT
TRBD2	TRBV10-1	TRBJ2-7	many	CASSELIAGMGEQYF	TGCGCCAGCAGTGAGCTGATAGCGGGTATGGGCGAGCAGTACTTC
-	TRBV7-9	TRBJ1-5	-	CASSLAGLEQPQHF	TGTGCCAGCAGCTTAGCAGGGCTCGAGCAGCCCCAGCATTTT
-	TRBV10-3	TRBJ2-3	many	CAISDGRPNTDTQYF	TGTGCCATCAGTGATGGTAGACCAAACACAGATACGCAGTATTTT
-	TRBV7-2	TRBJ2-1	few	CASSSRTETYNEQFF	TGTGCCAGCAGCTCCAGGACGGAAACCTACAATGAGCAGTTCTTC
TRBD2	TRBV11-2	TRBJ2-3	many	CASSFKSWTSGSTDTQYF	TGTGCCAGCAGCTTTAAATCATGGACTAGCGGGAGCACAGATACGCAGTATTTT
-	TRBV29-1	TRBJ2-1	many	CSLPGRDNEQFF	TGCAGCTTACCAGGCAGGGACAATGAGCAGTTCTTC
-	TRBV12-3/TRBV12-4	TRBJ2-3	few	CASSLQLEDTQYF	TGTGCCAGCAGTCTGCAGTTGGAGGATACGCAGTATTTT
-	TRBV19	TRBJ1-5	-	CASTPAGSSNQPQHF	TGTGCCAGTACCCCGGCGGGGAGTAGCAATCAGCCCCAGCATTTT
-	TRBV20-1	TRBJ2-3	-	CSARDLGADTQYF	TGCAGTGCTAGAGACCTAGGCGCAGATACGCAGTATTTT
-	TRBV5-1	TRBJ1-1	many	CASSVDRTRTEAFF	TGCGCCAGCAGCGTAGACAGGACGCGTACTGAAGCTTTCTTT
-	TRBV7-9	TRBJ1-1	-	CTSTPADMNTEAFF	TGTACCAGCACCCCCGCGGATATGAACACTGAAGCTTTCTTT
-	TRBV11-2	TRBJ2-6	many	CASSLTSSGANVLTF	TGTGCCAGCAGCTTGACTTCCTCTGGGGCCAACGTCCTGACTTTC
-	TRBV7-9	TRBJ1-1	few	CASSLGTTYTEAFF	TGTGCCAGCAGCTTAGGAACAACCTACACTGAAGCTTTCTTT
-	TRBV12-3/TRBV12-4	TRBJ2-1	many	CASSWVVDEQFF	TGTGCCAGCAGTTGGGTCGTTGATGAGCAGTTCTTC
TRBD2	TRBV6-2/TRBV6-3	TRBJ2-7	many	CASSYGREGYEQYF	TGTGCCAGCAGTTACGGTCGGGAGGGCTACGAGCAGTACTTC
-	TRBV12-3/TRBV12-4	TRBJ2-7	-	CASSPIGGVSEQYF	TGTGCCAGCAGTCCCATTGGCGGGGTTTCCGAGCAGTACTTC